The sequence of this T cell receptor (beta chain) was determined in a study of blood T cell repertoires in COVID-19. This CDR3 has 13 amino acids. Germline CDR1 is LNHDA and CDR2 is SQIVND (reference sequence). Trimming took off 9 bases at V and 7 bases at J, with 15 bases between the two ends. Residents of about two dozen US areas, aged roughly 18 to 89 years, made up the participants. Produced via immunoSEQ multiplex PCR; TCRdb's table is partial and in-frame only. The table has 250,000 or so clones, roughly 90% seen once. The TCR was taken from a middle-aged man who had been exposed to COVID-19. The material sequenced was PBMCs or T cells enriched from blood (not recorded which). V and J are TRBV19 and TRBJ1-4; no reliable D call. The DNA for the CDR3 is TGTGCCAGCCGACACAATTTGGGTGAAAAACTGTTTTTT. It codes for CASRHNLGEKLFF.